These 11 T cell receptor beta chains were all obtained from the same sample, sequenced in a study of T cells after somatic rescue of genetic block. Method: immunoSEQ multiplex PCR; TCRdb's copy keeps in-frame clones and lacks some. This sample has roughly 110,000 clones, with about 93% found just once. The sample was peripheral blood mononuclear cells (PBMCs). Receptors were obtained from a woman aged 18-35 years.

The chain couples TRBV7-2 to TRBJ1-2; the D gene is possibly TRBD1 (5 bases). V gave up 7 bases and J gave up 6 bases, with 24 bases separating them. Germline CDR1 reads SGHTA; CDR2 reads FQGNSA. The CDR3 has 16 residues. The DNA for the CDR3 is TGTGCCAGCACCCAATATAACTGGGAAAGGGGCGATGGCTACACCTTC. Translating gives CASTQYNWERGDGYTF.

CDR3 coding DNA: TGCGCCAGCGGCACAGGGGGTTCGGGGTATGGCTACACCTTC. It codes for CASGTGGSGYGYTF. V usage is TRBV5-1 and J usage is TRBJ1-2, with TRBD1 identical over 8 bases. Germline CDR1 is SGHRS and CDR2 is YFSETQ. The J segment lost 5 bases and the V segment lost 7 bases, leaving 10 bases of the junction unmatched. The CDR3 consists of 14 residues. The whole variable domain, remainder taken from reference TRBV5-1 and TRBJ1-2, is KAGVTQTPRYLIKTRGQQVTLSCSPISGHRSVSWYQQTPGQGLQFLFEYFSETQRNKGNFPGRFSGRQFSNSRSEMNVSTLELGDSALYLCASGTGGSGYGYTFGSGTRLTVV.

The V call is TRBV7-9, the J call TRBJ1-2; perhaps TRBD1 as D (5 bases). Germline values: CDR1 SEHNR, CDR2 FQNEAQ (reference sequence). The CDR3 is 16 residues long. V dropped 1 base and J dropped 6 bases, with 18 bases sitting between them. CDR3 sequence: CASSLGSMGGIDGYTF. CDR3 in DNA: TGTGCCAGCAGCTTAGGGTCGATGGGGGGTATAGATGGCTACACCTTC.

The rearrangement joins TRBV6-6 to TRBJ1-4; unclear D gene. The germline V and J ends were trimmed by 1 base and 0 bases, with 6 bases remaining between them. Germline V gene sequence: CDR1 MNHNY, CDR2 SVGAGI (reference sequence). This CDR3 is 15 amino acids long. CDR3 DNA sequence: TGTGCCAGCAGTTACTTGGGAACAACTAATGAAAAACTGTTTTTT. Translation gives CASSYLGTTNEKLFF.

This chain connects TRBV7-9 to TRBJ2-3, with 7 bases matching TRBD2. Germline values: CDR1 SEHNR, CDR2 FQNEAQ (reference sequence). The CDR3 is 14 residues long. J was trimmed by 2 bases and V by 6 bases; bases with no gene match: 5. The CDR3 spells CASRSSGATDTQYF. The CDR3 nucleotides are TGTGCCAGCAGATCTAGCGGTGCCACAGATACGCAGTATTTT.

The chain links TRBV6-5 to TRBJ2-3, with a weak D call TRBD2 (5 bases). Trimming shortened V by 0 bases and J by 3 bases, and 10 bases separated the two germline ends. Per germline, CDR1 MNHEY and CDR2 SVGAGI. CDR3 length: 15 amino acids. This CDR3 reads CASSYSGGPTDTQYF. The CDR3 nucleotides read TGTGCCAGCAGTTACTCGGGCGGGCCTACAGATACGCAGTATTTT.

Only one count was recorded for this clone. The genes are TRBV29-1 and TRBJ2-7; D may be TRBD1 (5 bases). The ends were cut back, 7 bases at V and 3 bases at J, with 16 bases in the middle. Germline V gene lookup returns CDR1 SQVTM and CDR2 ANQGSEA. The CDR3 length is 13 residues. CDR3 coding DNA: TGCAGCGCCGCCAGACAGAGGAACTACGAGCAGTACTTC. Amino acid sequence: CSAARQRNYEQYF.

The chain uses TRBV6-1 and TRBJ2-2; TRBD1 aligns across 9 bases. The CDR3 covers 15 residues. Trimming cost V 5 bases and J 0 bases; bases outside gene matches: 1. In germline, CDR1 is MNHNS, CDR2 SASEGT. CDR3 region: CASSRQGANTGELFF. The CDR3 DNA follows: TGTGCCAGCAGTCGACAGGGGGCGAACACCGGGGAGCTGTTTTTT.

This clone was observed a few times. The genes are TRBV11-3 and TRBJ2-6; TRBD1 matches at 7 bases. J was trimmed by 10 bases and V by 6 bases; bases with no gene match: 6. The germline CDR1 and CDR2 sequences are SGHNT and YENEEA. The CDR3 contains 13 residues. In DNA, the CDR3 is TGTGCCAGCAGACCGGGACAGTCTAACGTCCTGACTTTC. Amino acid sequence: CASRPGQSNVLTF.

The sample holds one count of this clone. The CDR3 protein is CASSIASGRWGEQYF. Written as DNA, the CDR3 is TGTGCCAGTAGTATTGCTAGCGGCCGCTGGGGCGAGCAGTACTTC. The chain is built from TRBV19 and TRBJ2-7; 7 bases fit TRBD2. The germline CDR1 and CDR2 sequences are LNHDA and SQIVND (reference sequence). After removal of 3 bases from V and 6 bases from J, the junction contained 11 bases not matched to a gene. The CDR3 extends over 15 amino acids.

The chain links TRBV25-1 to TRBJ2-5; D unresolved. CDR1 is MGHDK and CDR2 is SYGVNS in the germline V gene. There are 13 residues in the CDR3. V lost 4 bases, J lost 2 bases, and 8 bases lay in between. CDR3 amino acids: CASSAPPQETQYF. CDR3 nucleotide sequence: TGTGCCAGCAGTGCTCCCCCACAAGAGACCCAGTACTTC.